This is a list of T cell receptor beta chains from one sample in a study of OX40 agonist ivuxolimab in advanced cancers. Generated by immunoSEQ multiplex PCR, the TCRdb table keeps only in-frame clones and is missing some. Altogether 65,000 to 95,000 clones are present, more than 70% being singletons, with the ten largest covering about 6.9%. Sequencing used CD4+ or CD8+ T cells sorted from blood, obtained in a trial of the OX40 agonist ivuxolimab. These receptors came from an adult with an advanced solid tumor such as melanoma, head and neck, liver or kidney cancer. The CDR3 runs from the conserved cysteine through the conserved F or W. Clone sizes are given selectively: once, few, many, or a class where the clone is expanded.

clone size: NA
V gene: TRBV7-8
J gene: TRBJ2-1
CDR3 protein: CASSLVSGQGAKVNEQFF

clone size: NA
V gene: TRBV19
J gene: TRBJ1-5
CDR3 protein: CASGRGGQQPQHF

clone size: NA
V gene: TRBV7-2
J gene: TRBJ1-1
CDR3 protein: CASSFYSYTEAFF

clone size: NA
V gene: TRBV7-9
J gene: TRBJ1-4
CDR3 protein: CASSSPTGINEKLFF

clone size: NA
V gene: TRBV30
J gene: TRBJ1-5
CDR3 protein: CAWTKGHLSNQPQHF

clone size: NA
V gene: TRBV7-2
J gene: TRBJ1-5
CDR3 protein: CASSLLGVVSNQPQHF

clone size: NA
V gene: TRBV7-9
J gene: TRBJ1-2
CDR3 protein: CASSASVIRGFF

clone size: once
V gene: TRBV19
J gene: TRBJ1-1
CDR3 protein: CASSIGQVVGAFF

clone size: NA
V gene: TRBV9
J gene: TRBJ1-1
CDR3 protein: CASSVANSMNTEAFF

clone size: NA
V gene: TRBV27
J gene: TRBJ1-2
CDR3 protein: CASSLVPDRGLNGYTF

clone size: NA
V gene: TRBV14
J gene: TRBJ1-1
CDR3 protein: CASSHNRVLFGNEAFF

clone size: NA
V gene: TRBV6-1
J gene: TRBJ1-5
CDR3 protein: CASSRQGAGQPQHF

clone size: NA
V gene: TRBV5-1
J gene: TRBJ2-7
CDR3 protein: CASSPDGQPFYEQYF

clone size: NA
V gene: TRBV7-2
J gene: TRBJ2-6
CDR3 protein: CASSQQVSGANVLTF

clone size: NA
V gene: TRBV4-2
J gene: TRBJ2-1
CDR3 protein: CASSQDRASGGPYNEQFF

clone size: NA
V gene: TRBV6-6
J gene: TRBJ1-1
CDR3 protein: CASSYPPQSTEAFF

clone size: NA
V gene: TRBV12-5
J gene: TRBJ2-3
CDR3 protein: CASGFGLAKTDTQYF

clone size: NA
V gene: TRBV10-3
J gene: TRBJ2-7
CDR3 protein: CAISSTSAPYEQYF

clone size: NA
V gene: TRBV10-1
J gene: TRBJ2-7
CDR3 protein: CASSDPLGDRSYEQYF